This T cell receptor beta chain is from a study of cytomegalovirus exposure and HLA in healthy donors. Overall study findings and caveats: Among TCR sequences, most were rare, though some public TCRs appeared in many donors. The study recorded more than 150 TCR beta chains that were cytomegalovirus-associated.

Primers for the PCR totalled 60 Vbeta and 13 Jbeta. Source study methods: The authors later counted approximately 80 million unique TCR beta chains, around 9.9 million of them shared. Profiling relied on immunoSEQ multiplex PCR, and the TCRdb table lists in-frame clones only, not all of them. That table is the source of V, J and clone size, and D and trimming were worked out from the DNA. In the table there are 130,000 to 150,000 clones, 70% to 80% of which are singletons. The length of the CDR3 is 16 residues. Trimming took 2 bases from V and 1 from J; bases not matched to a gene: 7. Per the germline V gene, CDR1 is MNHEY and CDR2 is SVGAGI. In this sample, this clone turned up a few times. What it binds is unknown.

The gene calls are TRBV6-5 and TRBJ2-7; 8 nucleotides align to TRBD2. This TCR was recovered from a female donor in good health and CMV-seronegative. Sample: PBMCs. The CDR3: CASSYRGGAKSYEQYF. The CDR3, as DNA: TGTGCCAGCAGTTACCGGGGGGGAGCGAAGTCCTACGAGCAGTACTTC.